This T cell receptor beta chain was sequenced in a study of beta chain features in type 1 diabetes. To note about this clone: Its specificity is not known.

Study-wide points: Reduced insertions and increased deletions marked VDJ junctions in type 1 diabetes patients. Moderately but significantly shorter TCRB CDR3s were found in Type 1 diabetes patients in all four CD4+ subsets. Patients showed naive, central memory and Treg TCRB repertoires that appeared more similar than those of healthy donors.

Naive, central memory, regulatory and stem cell-like memory cells within the CD4+ compartment were sorted using CD45RO/CCR7/CD25/CD127/CD95/CD27. The CDR3 runs to 16 residues. The germline gives CDR1 MDHEN, CDR2 SYDVKM. V shed 6 bases and J 11 bases; nucleotides not matched to a gene: 16. The whole isolated RNA underwent reverse transcription, so sequencing captured expressed TCRB transcripts. Assay: immunoSEQ multiplex PCR; the TCRdb copy retains only in-frame clones and omits some. The profile shows hundreds of thousands of clones, roughly 15% of them singletons. Sequences were obtained from naive CD4+ T cells from blood. The V and J genes are TRBV28 and TRBJ2-2; 9 positions match TRBD1. The receptor was derived from a woman aged 18-29 years in good health. The CDR3 DNA follows: TGTGCCAGCAGAGTCTTAGGGGACAGGGACAGAGGCGAGCTGTTTTTT. As protein: CASRVLGDRDRGELFF.